The 17 T cell receptor beta chains in this list originate from one sample, sequenced in a study of blood T cells in healthy people across ages. The second PCR ran 7 to 11 cycles with a sample-barcoded 5' primer and J-beta primers. One entry per CDR3 protein, called by TCRdb with MiXCR from the 5' RACE reads. The sample records about 1.8 million distinct CDR3 sequences, about 50% being singletons. Sequencing was carried out using blood. These receptor sequences come from a woman between 40 and 50 years old in good health.

This clonotype was seen more than once but under ten times. The chain links TRBV7-2 to TRBJ2-3; no clear D. The CDR3 runs 13 residues. The germline V gene encodes CDR1 SGHTA and CDR2 FQGNSA. V lost 3 bases and J lost 6, with 10 bases in between. The CDR3 sequence is CASSFPLYDTQYF. The CDR3 nucleotides are TGTGCCAGCAGCTTCCCACTTTACGATACGCAGTATTTT. Variable domain in full (rest from reference TRBV7-2 and TRBJ2-3): GAGVSQSPSNKVTEKGKDVELRCDPISGHTALYWYRQSLGQGLEFLIYFQGNSAPDKSGLPSDRFSAERTGGSVSTLTIQRTQQEDSAVYLCASSFPLYDTQYFGPGTRLTVL.

The chain has TRBV9 and TRBJ2-4; D may be TRBD2 (5 bases). CDR1 and CDR2 from the germline V gene are SGDLS and YYNGEE. Deletions cut 0 bases from V and 13 bases from J, with 11 bases between. The CDR3 is 12 amino acids. This chain's CDR3 is CASSVGPWEQYF. CDR3 in DNA: TGTGCCAGCAGCGTAGGACCGTGGGAGCAGTACTTC.

A note on this clonotype: The conserved phenylalanine or tryptophan normally closing the CDR3 is absent here, so this likely arose from a read error. The chain carries TRBV5-1 and TRBJ2-5; TRBD1 or TRBD2 may be the D gene (5 bases each). V was clipped by 3 bases and J by 2 bases, with 14 bases between them. This CDR3 contains 15 residues. Germline lookup yields CDR1 SGHRS and CDR2 YFSETQ. CDR3 protein: CASSSGGGAQETQYS. CDR3 sequence (DNA): TGCGCCAGCAGCTCTGGTGGGGGAGCTCAAGAGACCCAGTACTCC.

The genes are TRBV4-3 and TRBJ2-5; 13 bases line up with TRBD2. V was pared by 0 bases and J by 7 bases, with 5 bases of the junction left unmatched. Germline values: CDR1 LGHNA, CDR2 YSLEER. The CDR3 length is 16 residues. Here the CDR3 DNA reads TGCGCCAGCAGCCAAGAACTAGCGGGGGGGCAGGTGACCCAGTACTTC. Encoded protein: CASSQELAGGQVTQYF.

In this sample, this clonotype turned up a few times. The rearrangement links TRBV27 to TRBJ2-1; tentative D call: TRBD2 (6 bases). V was shortened by 6 bases and J by 1 base, with 13 bases between the two germline ends. This CDR3 comprises 15 residues. Germline V CDR1 and CDR2: MNHEY, SMNVEV (reference sequence). CDR3 nucleotide sequence: TGTGCCAGCAGGGCTGGCGGGGTGTCCTACAATGAGCAGTTCTTC. Amino acids: CASRAGGVSYNEQFF.

This chain links TRBV29-1 with TRBJ2-1; 8 nucleotides match TRBD2. J gave up 6 bases and V 0 bases, and 10 bases lay outside the gene matches. The germline V gene encodes CDR1 SQVTM and CDR2 ANQGSEA. This CDR3 has 16 residues. CDR3 residues: CSVEDRRRGASNEQFF. As DNA, the CDR3 is TGCAGCGTTGAAGATCGTCGGCGGGGGGCCTCCAATGAGCAGTTCTTC.

This chain joins TRBV2 and TRBJ2-7; 7 bases agree with TRBD1. V trimming: 8 bases; J trimming: 1 base; junction bases outside the gene matches: 8. The germline V gene encodes CDR1 SNHLY and CDR2 FYNNEI. The CDR3 length is 14 residues. The CDR3 sequence: CASHLPGQSYEQYF. Here the CDR3 DNA reads TGTGCCAGCCATTTACCGGGACAGTCCTACGAGCAGTACTTC. The variable domain in full, with the rest retrieved from reference TRBV2 and TRBJ2-7, is EPEVTQTPSHQVTQMGQEVILRCVPISNHLYFYWYRQILGQKVEFLVSFYNNEISEKSEIFDDQFSVERPDGSNFTLKIRSTKLEDSAMYFCASHLPGQSYEQYFGPGTRLTVT.

This clonotype was seen only a few times. V is TRBV11-1 and J is TRBJ1-2; 11 nucleotides agree with TRBD1. The junction had 8 bases not matched to a gene; V was cut back by 7 bases and J by 4 bases. This CDR3 region has 15 residues. Germline V gives CDR1 SGHAT, CDR2 FQDESV (reference sequence). CDR3 in amino acids: CASTNTGTGGYGYTF. In DNA form, the CDR3 reads TGTGCCAGCACCAACACCGGGACAGGGGGCTATGGCTACACCTTC.

On this clonotype: One end of the junction is discordant with germline, which a read error may explain. This chain uses TRBV10-3 with TRBJ1-2; D is possibly TRBD1 (6 bases). Per the germline V gene, CDR1 is ENHRY and CDR2 is SYGVKD. The CDR3 is made up of 19 amino acids. CDR3 amino acids: CAISESDSEGPFLGYGYIF. The CDR3 bases are TGTGCCATCAGTGAGTCGGACAGCGAGGGCCCCTTTTTGGGCTATGGCTACATCTTC.

V gene TRBV14 combines with J gene TRBJ2-3; TRBD2 aligns across 7 bases. Looked up from germline, CDR1 is SGHDN and CDR2 is FVKESK. This CDR3 is built from 16 residues. V shed 0 bases, J shed 5 bases, and the junction held 8 bases outside the gene matches. The CDR3 loop reads CASSQDQRGALDTQYF. The CDR3 region has the DNA TGTGCCAGCAGCCAAGATCAGCGGGGTGCTCTAGATACGCAGTATTTT.

The chain combines TRBV27 with TRBJ1-2, with D maybe TRBD1 (6 bases). The V end lost 7 bases, the J end lost 4 bases, and 22 bases lay between the germline ends. This CDR3 comprises 16 residues. Germline V gene sequence: CDR1 MNHEY, CDR2 SMNVEV (reference sequence). The CDR3 bases are TGTGCCAGCACCCCGGGGGTGGGGGCTAAAATCTATGGCTACACCTTC. This gives the protein CASTPGVGAKIYGYTF.

This clonotype has just a few counts. The V and J genes are TRBV5-1 and TRBJ1-6, with D perhaps TRBD1 (5 bases). From germline, CDR1 is SGHRS and CDR2 YFSETQ. V dropped 4 bases and J dropped 7 bases, with 18 bases sitting between them. The CDR3 consists of 16 residues. The CDR3, as DNA: TGCGCCAGCAGCCTGGGACTTGCCTTTTGGAATTCACCCCTCCACTTT. Protein product: CASSLGLAFWNSPLHF. Looking up the rest from reference TRBV5-1 and TRBJ1-6 gives the full variable domain: KAGVTQTPRYLIKTRGQQVTLSCSPISGHRSVSWYQQTPGQGLQFLFEYFSETQRNKGNFPGRFSGRQFSNSRSEMNVSTLELGDSALYLCASSLGLAFWNSPLHFGNGTRLTVT.

The V gene is TRBV12-3 or TRBV12-4, the J gene TRBJ1-5; D may be TRBD1 (5 bases). Trimming took off 4 bases at V and 1 base at J, with 17 bases between the two ends. This CDR3 contains 17 residues. This CDR3 is CASSWRVGEGSNQPQHF. CDR3 nucleotides: TGTGCCAGCAGTTGGCGAGTGGGGGAGGGAAGCAATCAGCCCCAGCATTTT.

This clonotype showed up just a few times. This chain links TRBV5-6 with TRBJ2-5; a weak D match, TRBD1 (6 bases). V was shortened by 3 bases and J by 5 bases, with 23 bases between the two germline ends. The CDR3 is 17 residues long. Germline V gene sequence: CDR1 SGHDT, CDR2 YYEEEE. The CDR3 sequence is CASSSSLRGKPRETQYF. In nucleotides, the CDR3 is TGTGCCAGCAGCTCCTCTTTGAGGGGGAAACCCCGGGAGACCCAGTACTTC.

The chain couples TRBV20-1 to TRBJ2-5; the D gene is possibly TRBD2 (5 bases). V was clipped by 3 bases and J by 2 bases, with 13 bases between them. The CDR3 consists of 14 residues. The germline V gene has CDR1 DFQATT and CDR2 SNEGSKA (reference sequence). The CDR3 spells CSASPIDYQETQYF. CDR3 coding DNA: TGCAGTGCTAGTCCAATCGACTATCAAGAGACCCAGTACTTC.

The chain recombines TRBV4-3 with TRBJ2-1; 9 bases line up with TRBD2. The CDR3 extends over 17 amino acids. The junction had 5 bases not matched to a gene; V was cut back by 1 base and J by 1 base. From germline, CDR1 is LGHNA and CDR2 YSLEER. This chain's CDR3 is CASSQGQLAGSYNEQFF. The CDR3 coding sequence is TGCGCCAGCAGCCAAGGTCAGCTAGCGGGGTCCTACAATGAGCAGTTCTTC.

This clonotype was recorded many times. The genes are TRBV29-1 and TRBJ2-7; D unclear. The CDR3 spans 11 residues. Germline assignment: CDR1 SQVTM and CDR2 ANQGSEA. Trimming took 3 bases from V and 2 from J, leaving 5 bases between them. The CDR3 DNA is TGCAGCGTTGAGTTAGCCTACGAGCAGTACTTC. Protein product: CSVELAYEQYF.